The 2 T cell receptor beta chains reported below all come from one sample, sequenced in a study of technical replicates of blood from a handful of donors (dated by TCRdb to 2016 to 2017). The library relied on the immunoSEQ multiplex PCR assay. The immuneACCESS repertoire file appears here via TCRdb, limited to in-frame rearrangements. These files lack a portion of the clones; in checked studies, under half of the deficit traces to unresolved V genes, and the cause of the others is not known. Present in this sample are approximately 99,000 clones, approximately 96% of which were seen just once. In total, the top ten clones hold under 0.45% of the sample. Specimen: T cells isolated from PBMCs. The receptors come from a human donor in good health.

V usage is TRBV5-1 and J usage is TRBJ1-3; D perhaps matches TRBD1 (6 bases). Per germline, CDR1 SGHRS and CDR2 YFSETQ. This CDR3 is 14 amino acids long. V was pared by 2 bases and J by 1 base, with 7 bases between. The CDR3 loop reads CASSLTGSGNTIYF. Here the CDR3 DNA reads TGCGCCAGCAGCTTAACAGGGTCTGGAAACACCATATATTTT.

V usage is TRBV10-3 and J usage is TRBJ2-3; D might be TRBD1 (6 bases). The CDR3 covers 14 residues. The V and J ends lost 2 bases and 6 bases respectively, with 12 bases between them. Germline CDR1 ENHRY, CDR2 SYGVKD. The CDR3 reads CAISEQGIADTQYF. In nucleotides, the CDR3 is TGTGCCATCAGTGAGCAGGGGATCGCCGATACGCAGTATTTT.